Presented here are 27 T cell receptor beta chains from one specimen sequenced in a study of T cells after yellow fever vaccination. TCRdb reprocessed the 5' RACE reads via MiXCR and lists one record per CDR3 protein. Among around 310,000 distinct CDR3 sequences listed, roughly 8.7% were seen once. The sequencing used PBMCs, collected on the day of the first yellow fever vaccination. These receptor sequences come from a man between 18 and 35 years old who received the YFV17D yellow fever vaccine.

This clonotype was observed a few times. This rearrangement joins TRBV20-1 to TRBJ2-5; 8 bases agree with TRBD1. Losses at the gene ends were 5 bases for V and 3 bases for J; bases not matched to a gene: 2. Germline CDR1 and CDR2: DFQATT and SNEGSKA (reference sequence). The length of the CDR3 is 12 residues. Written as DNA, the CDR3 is TGCAGTGCTTGGGACAGGAAAGAGACCCAGTACTTC. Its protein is CSAWDRKETQYF.

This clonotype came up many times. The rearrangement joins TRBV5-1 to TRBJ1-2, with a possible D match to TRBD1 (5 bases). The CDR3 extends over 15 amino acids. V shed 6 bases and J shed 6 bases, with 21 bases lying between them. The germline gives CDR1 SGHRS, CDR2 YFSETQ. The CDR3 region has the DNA TGCGCCAGCACCAGTACGACAGCGGCCCTAAATGGCTACACCTTC. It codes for CASTSTTAALNGYTF.

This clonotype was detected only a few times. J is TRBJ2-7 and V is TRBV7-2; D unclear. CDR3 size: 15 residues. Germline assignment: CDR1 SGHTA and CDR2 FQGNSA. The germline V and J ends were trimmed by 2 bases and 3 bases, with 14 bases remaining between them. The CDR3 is CASSLNRARSYEQYF. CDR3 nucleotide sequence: TGTGCCAGCAGCTTAAACCGGGCCCGTAGCTACGAGCAGTACTTC.

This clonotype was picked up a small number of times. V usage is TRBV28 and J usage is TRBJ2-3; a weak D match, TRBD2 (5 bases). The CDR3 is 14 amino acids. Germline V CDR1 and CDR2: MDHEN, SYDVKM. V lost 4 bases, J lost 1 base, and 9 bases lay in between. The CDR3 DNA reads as TGTGCCAGCAGTTCGATCGGGGGCACAGATACGCAGTATTTT. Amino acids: CASSSIGGTDTQYF.

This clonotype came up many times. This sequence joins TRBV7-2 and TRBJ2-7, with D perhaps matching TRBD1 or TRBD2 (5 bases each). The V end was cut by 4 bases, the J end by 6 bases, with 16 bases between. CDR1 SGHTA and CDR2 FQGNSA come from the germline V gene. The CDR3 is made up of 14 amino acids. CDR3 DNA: TGTGCCAGCAGCTCGCACCCTATTGGGGGCGAGCAGTACTTC. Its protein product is CASSSHPIGGEQYF.

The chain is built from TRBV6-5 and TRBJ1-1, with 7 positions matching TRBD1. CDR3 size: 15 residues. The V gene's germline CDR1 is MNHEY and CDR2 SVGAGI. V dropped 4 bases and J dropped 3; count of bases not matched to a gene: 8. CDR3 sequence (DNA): TGTGCCAGCAGTTTCTACGGACAGGCAGACACTGAAGCTTTCTTT. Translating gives CASSFYGQADTEAFF.

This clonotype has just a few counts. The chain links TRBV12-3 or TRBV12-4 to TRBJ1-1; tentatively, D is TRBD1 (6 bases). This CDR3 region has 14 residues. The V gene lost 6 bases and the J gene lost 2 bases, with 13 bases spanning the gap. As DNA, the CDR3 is TGTGCCAGCAGACGGGAGGGGGTAAACACTGAAGCTTTCTTT. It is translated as CASRREGVNTEAFF.

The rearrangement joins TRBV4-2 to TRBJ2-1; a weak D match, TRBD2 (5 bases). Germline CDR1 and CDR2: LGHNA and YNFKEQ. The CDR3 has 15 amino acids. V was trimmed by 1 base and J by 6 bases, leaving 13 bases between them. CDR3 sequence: CASSQVVSAGNEQFF. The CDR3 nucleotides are TGTGCCAGCAGCCAAGTGGTTAGCGCGGGCAATGAGCAGTTCTTC.

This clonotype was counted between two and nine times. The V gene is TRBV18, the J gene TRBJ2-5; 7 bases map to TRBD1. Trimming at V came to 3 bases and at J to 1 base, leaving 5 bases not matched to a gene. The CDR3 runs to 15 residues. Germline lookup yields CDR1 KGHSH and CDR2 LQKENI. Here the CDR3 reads CASSPATGSQETQYF. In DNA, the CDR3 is TGTGCCAGCTCACCGGCGACAGGGTCCCAAGAGACCCAGTACTTC.

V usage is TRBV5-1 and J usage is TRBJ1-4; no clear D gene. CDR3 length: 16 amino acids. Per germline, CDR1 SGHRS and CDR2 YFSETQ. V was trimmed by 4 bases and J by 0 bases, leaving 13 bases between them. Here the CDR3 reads CASSQMNGATNEKLFF. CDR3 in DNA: TGCGCCAGCAGCCAGATGAACGGAGCAACTAATGAAAAACTGTTTTTT.

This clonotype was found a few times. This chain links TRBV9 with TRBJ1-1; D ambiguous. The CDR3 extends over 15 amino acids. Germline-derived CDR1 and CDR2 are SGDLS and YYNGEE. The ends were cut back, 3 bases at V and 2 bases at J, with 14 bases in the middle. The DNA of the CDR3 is TGTGCCAGCAGCGGGACCCCGAACGCCAACACTGAAGCTTTCTTT. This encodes CASSGTPNANTEAFF.

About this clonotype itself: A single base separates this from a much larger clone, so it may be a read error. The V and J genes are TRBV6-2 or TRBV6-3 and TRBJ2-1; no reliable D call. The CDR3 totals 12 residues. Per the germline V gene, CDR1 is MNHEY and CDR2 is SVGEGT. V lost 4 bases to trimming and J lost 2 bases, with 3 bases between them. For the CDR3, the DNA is TGTGCCAGCAGTTCCACCTACAATGAGCAGTTCTTC. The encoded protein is CASSSTYNEQFF.

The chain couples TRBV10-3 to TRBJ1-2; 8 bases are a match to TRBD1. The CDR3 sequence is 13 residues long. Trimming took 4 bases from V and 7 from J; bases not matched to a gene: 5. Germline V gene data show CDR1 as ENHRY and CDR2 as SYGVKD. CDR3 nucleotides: TGTGCCATCAGTGCCCAGGGGGCTGGTGGCTACACCTTC. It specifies CAISAQGAGGYTF.

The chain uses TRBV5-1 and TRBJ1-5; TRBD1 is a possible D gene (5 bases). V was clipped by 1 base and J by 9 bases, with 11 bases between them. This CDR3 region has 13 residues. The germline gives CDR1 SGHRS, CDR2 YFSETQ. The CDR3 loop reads CASSLTGERPQHF. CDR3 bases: TGCGCCAGCAGCTTGACGGGGGAGCGGCCCCAGCATTTT. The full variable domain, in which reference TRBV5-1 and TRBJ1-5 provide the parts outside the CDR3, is KAGVTQTPRYLIKTRGQQVTLSCSPISGHRSVSWYQQTPGQGLQFLFEYFSETQRNKGNFPGRFSGRQFSNSRSEMNVSTLELGDSALYLCASSLTGERPQHFGDGTRLSIL.

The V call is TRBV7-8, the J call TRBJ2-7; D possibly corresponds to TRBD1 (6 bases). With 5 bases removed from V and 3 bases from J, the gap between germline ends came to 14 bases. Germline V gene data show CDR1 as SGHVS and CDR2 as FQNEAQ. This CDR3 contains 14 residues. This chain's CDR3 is CASSPTTGHYEQYF. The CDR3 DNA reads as TGTGCCAGCAGCCCAACTACAGGGCACTACGAGCAGTACTTC.

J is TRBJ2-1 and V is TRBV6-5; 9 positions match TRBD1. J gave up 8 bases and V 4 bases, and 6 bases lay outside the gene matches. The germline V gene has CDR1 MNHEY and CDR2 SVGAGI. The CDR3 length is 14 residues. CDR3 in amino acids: CASSSFRDRDEQFF. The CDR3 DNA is TGTGCCAGCAGTTCCTTCCGGGACAGGGATGAGCAGTTCTTC.

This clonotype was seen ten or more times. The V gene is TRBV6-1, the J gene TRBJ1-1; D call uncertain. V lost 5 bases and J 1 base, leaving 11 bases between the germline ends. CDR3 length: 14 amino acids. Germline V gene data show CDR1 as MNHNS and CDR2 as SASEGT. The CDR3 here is CASSRTGENTEAFF. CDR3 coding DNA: TGTGCCAGCAGTCGAACCGGGGAGAACACTGAAGCTTTCTTT.

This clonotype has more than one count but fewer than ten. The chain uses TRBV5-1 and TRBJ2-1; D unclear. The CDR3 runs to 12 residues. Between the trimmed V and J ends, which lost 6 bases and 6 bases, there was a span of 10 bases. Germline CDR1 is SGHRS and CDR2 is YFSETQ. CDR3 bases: TGCGCCAGCACCCTCGTTGGCAATGAGCAGTTCTTC. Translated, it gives CASTLVGNEQFF.

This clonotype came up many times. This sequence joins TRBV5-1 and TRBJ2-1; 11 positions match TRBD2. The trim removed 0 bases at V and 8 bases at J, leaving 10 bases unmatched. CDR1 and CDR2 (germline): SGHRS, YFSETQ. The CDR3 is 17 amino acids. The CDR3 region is CASSLAPASGGTDEQFF. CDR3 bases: TGCGCCAGCAGCTTGGCCCCGGCTAGCGGGGGGACGGATGAGCAGTTCTTC.

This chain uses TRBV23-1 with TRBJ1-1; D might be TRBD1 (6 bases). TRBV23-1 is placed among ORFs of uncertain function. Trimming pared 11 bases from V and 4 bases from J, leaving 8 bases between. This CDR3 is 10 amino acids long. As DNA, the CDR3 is TGCGCCCCAGGGGCCACTGAAGCTTTCTTT. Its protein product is CAPGATEAFF.

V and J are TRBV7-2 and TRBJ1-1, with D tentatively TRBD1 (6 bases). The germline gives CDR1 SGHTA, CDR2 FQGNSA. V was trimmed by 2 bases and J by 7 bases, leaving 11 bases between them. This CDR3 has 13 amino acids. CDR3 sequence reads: CASSLTGAVEAFF. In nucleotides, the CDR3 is TGTGCCAGCAGCTTAACGGGGGCAGTTGAAGCTTTCTTT.

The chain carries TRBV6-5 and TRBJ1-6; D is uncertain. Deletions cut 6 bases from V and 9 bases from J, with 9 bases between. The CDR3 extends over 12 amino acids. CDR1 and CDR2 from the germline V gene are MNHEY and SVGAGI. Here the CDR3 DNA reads TGTGCCAGCAGCCTAGGAAGTTCACCCCTCCACTTT. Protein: CASSLGSSPLHF.

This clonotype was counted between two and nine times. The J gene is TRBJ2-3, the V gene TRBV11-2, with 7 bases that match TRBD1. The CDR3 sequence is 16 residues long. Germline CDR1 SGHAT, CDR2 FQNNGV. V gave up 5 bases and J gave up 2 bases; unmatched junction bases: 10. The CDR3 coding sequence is TGTGCCAGCAGCCTCCGGACAGGCGGTGACACAGATACGCAGTATTTT. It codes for CASSLRTGGDTDTQYF. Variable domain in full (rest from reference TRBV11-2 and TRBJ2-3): EAGVAQSPRYKIIEKRQSVAFWCNPISGHATLYWYQQILGQGPKLLIQFQNNGVVDDSQLPKDRFSAERLKGVDSTLKIQPAKLEDSAVYLCASSLRTGGDTDTQYFGPGTRLTVL.

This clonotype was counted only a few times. The CDR3 loop is CASSSQGVEQFF. The CDR3 DNA follows: TGCGCCAGCAGTTCCCAGGGAGTTGAGCAGTTCTTC. The chain recombines TRBV5-1 with TRBJ2-1; D may be TRBD1 or TRBD2 (5 bases each). Germline V gene data show CDR1 as SGHRS and CDR2 as YFSETQ. This CDR3 has 12 amino acids. V lost 5 bases and J 9 bases, leaving 12 bases between the germline ends.

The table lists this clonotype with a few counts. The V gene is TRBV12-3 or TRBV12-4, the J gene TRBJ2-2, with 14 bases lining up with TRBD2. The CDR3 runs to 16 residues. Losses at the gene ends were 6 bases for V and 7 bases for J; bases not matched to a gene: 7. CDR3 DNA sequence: TGTGCCAGCAGCTCCGGGACTAGCGGGGGAGGCGGGGAGCTGTTTTTT. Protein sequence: CASSSGTSGGGGELFF.

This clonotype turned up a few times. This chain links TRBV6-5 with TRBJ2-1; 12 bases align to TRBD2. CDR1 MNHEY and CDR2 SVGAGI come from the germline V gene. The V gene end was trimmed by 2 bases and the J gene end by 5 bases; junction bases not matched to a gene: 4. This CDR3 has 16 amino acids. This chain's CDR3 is CASSYPSGGAHNEQFF. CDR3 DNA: TGTGCCAGCAGTTACCCTAGCGGGGGGGCTCACAATGAGCAGTTCTTC.

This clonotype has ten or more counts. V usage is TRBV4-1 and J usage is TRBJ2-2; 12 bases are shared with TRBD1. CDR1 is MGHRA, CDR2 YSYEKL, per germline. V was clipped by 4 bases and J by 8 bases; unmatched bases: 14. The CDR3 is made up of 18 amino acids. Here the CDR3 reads CASSPISGTGGIVGELFF. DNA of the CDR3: TGCGCCAGCAGCCCGATTTCCGGGACAGGGGGCATTGTAGGGGAGCTGTTTTTT.